This T cell receptor (beta chain) was recovered during a study of T cells in Graves' hyperthyroidism and ophthalmopathy. In its sample, this clonotype was seen a few times. What it binds is not known. Study-wide results and limits: By a 13 V-J model, ophthalmopathy was set apart from stable hyperthyroidism. Most thyroid-expanded clonotypes above 0.001 were also found in blood.

Trimming shortened V by 9 bases and J by 2 bases, and 8 bases separated the two germline ends. This CDR3 spans 12 amino acids. Per germline, CDR1 MNHNS and CDR2 SASEGT. Diagnosing involved the use of clinical symptoms, serum thyroxine and TRAb, thyroid ultrasound and orbital computed tomography. There were TCR beta CDR3 regions amplified from RNA transcripts. RT-PCR in the first round (using the HTBI primer set) targeted the TCR CDR3. A single record per CDR3 protein comes from TCRdb applying MiXCR to the multiplex PCR reads. In the table there are hundreds of thousands of distinct CDR3 sequences, about 14% of which are singletons.

Source material: blood. The clonotype originates from a woman between 18 and 29 years old with Graves' hyperthyroidism. V is TRBV6-1 and J is TRBJ2-1; D is unclear. The CDR3 is CASCPPYNEQFF. As DNA, the CDR3 is TGTGCCAGTTGCCCCCCCTACAATGAGCAGTTCTTC.